The source of this TCR beta chain is a study of T cells in localized non-small cell lung cancer. Broader study findings: Among the top 100 tumor clones, a median roughly 57 appeared in adjacent lung.

The data were produced by immunoSEQ multiplex PCR, yet TCRdb's version contains in-frame clones alone and is incomplete. The table has around 100,000 clones, 87% seen once. On this clone: Its antigen is currently unknown.

Germline V gives CDR1 MNHEY, CDR2 SMNVEV (reference sequence). The CDR3 extends over 11 amino acids. V was trimmed by 8 bases and J by 9 bases, leaving 11 bases between them. The genes are TRBV27 and TRBJ2-1; D is perhaps TRBD1 (6 bases). This sample comprised peripheral blood, obtained before any cancer treatment. The TCR comes from a man between 35 and 75 years old with stage I squamous cell lung carcinoma. In nucleotides, the CDR3 is TGTGCCAGCCTCCGAGGGGGTGAGCAGTTCTTC. Its protein product is CASLRGGEQFF.